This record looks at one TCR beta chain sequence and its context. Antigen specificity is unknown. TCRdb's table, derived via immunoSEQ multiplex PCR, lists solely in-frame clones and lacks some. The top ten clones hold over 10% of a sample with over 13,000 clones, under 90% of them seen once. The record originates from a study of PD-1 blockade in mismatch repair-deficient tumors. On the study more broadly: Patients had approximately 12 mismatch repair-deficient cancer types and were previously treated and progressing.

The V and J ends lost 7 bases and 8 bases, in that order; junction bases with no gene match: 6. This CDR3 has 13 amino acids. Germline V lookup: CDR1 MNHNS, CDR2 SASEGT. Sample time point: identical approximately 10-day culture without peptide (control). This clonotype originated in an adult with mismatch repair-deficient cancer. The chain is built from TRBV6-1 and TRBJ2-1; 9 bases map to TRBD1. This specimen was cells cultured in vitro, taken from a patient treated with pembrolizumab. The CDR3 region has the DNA TGTGCCAGCACCGGGACAGGGTGGGATGAGCAGTTCTTC. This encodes CASTGTGWDEQFF.